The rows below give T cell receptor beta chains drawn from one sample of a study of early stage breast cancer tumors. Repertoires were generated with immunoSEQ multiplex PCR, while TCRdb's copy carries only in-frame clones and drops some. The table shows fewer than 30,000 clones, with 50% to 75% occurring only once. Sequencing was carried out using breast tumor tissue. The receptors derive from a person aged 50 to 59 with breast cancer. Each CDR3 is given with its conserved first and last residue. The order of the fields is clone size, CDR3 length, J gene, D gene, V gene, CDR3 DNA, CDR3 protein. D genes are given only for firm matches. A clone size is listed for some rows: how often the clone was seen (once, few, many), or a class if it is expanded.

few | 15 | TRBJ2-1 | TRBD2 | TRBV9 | TGTGCCAGCAGCGTAGAGTCTAGCGGGAGTAATGAGCAGTTCTTC | CASSVESSGSNEQFF
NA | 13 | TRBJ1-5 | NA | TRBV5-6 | TGTGCCAGCAGCTTGCTGGGCAATCAGCCCCAGCATTTT | CASSLLGNQPQHF
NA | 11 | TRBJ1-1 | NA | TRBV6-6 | TGTGCCAGCAGTTACCGTGAGAGGGCTTTCTTT | CASSYRERAFF
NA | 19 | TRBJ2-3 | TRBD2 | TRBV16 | TGTGCCAGCAGCCAATCAATAAGGAGACTAGCGGGAGGGCCCGATACGCAGTATTTT | CASSQSIRRLAGGPDTQYF
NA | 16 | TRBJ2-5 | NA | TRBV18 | TGTGCCAGCTCACCACGGATAACAGGACTCCAAGAGACCCAGTACTTC | CASSPRITGLQETQYF
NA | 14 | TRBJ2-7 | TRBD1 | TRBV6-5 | TGTGCCAGCGGCATGACAGGGAGCTCCTACGAGCAGTACTTC | CASGMTGSSYEQYF
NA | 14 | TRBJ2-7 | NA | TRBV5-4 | TGTGCCAGCAGTGTAACCGGAGGAACCTACGAGCAGTACTTC | CASSVTGGTYEQYF
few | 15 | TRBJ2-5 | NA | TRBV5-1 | TGCGCCAGCAGGCCGACGGTCATATATCAAGAGACCCAGTACTTC | CASRPTVIYQETQYF
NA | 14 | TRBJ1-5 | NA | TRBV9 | TGTGCCAGCAGCGTAGACGGGGGGGATCAGCCCCAGCATTTT | CASSVDGGDQPQHF
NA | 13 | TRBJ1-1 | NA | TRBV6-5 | TGTGCCAGCAGTCCTGGGGCGGGGGCTGAAGCTTTCTTT | CASSPGAGAEAFF
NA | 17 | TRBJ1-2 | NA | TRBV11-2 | TGTGCCAGCAGCTTAGATCTACCGCAGGGCGCTTACTATGGCTACACCTTC | CASSLDLPQGAYYGYTF
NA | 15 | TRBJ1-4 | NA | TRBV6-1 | TGTGCCAGCAGTGTGGGGGATTCAACTAATGAAAAACTGTTTTTT | CASSVGDSTNEKLFF
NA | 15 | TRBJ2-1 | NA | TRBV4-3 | TGCGCCAGCAGCCAAGAGGGTGTCCCTTTCAATGAGCAGTTCTTC | CASSQEGVPFNEQFF
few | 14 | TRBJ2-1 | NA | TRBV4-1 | TGCGCCAGCGGGATACGTAGCTCCTACAATGAGCAGTTCTTC | CASGIRSSYNEQFF
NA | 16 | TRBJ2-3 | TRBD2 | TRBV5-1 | TGCGCCAGCAGCTGGGGGACTAGCGGGAGCACAGATACGCAGTATTTT | CASSWGTSGSTDTQYF
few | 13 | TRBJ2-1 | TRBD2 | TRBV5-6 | TGTGCCAGCAGCTTGGAGGTTAGCGGGGAGCAGTTCTTC | CASSLEVSGEQFF
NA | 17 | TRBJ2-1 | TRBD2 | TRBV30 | TGTGCCTTTCGGAGTAGCGGGAGTTTTAGCTCCTACAATGAGCAGTTCTTC | CAFRSSGSFSSYNEQFF
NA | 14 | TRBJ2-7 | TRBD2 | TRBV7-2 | TGTGCCAGCAGCTCGCGGACTAGCCTCGACGAGCAGTACTTC | CASSSRTSLDEQYF
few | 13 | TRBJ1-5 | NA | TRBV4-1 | TGCGCCAGCAGCCAAGATCGGTTCACGCCCCAGCATTTT | CASSQDRFTPQHF
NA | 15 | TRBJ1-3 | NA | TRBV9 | TGTGCCAGCAGCCTCGGGACGGGCTCTGGAAACACCATATATTTT | CASSLGTGSGNTIYF
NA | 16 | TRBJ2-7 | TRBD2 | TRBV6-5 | TGTGCCAGCAGTTACCTGACTAGCAGCGGGTTTGGCGAGCAGTACTTC | CASSYLTSSGFGEQYF
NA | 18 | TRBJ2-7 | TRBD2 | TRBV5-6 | TGTGCCAGCAGCTTGCCGTCGTTCGGCGGGAGGGGGCTCAACGAGCAGTACTTC | CASSLPSFGGRGLNEQYF
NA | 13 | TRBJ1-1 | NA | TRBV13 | TGTGCCAGCAGCCTCCGGGAGGGCACTGAAGCTTTCTTT | CASSLREGTEAFF
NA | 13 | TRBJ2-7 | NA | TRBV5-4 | TGTGCCAGCAGCTGGGGGATCACTTACGAGCAGTACTTC | CASSWGITYEQYF
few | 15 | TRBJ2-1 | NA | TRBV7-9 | TGTGCCAGCAGCCCCTGGGGACCTCCCTACAATGAGCAGTTCTTC | CASSPWGPPYNEQFF
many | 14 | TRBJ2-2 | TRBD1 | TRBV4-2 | TGTGCCAGCAGCCGAGACAGGGGCACCGGGGAGCTGTTTTTT | CASSRDRGTGELFF
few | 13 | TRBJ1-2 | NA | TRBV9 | TGTGCCAGCAGCGCACAGGACTCCTATGGCTACACCTTC | CASSAQDSYGYTF
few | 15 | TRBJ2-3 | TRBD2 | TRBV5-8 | TGTGCCAGCAGCTTGGGGACTAGCGGTGCAGATACGCAGTATTTT | CASSLGTSGADTQYF
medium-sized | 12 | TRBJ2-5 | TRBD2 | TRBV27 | TGTGCCAGCGCGGGGGTAGGAGAGACCCAGTACTTC | CASAGVGETQYF
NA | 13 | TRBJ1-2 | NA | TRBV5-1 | TGCGCCAGCAGCTTGGGGACCAACTATGGCTACACCTTC | CASSLGTNYGYTF
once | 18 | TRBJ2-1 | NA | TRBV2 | TGTGCCAGCAGTGGGCCCTCGAACTGGAGGGAGGTGGGCAATGAGCAGTTCTTC | CASSGPSNWREVGNEQFF
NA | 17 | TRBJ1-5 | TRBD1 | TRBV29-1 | TGCAGCGCTGGCCGACCCGGGACAGCCCATAGCAATCAGCCCCAGCATTTT | CSAGRPGTAHSNQPQHF
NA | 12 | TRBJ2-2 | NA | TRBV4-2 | TGTGCCAGCAGCCAAGGGTCCGGGGAGCTGTTTTTT | CASSQGSGELFF
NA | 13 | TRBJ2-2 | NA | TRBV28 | TGTGCCAGCAGTTTAGCTAGTCGCGGGGAGCTGTTTTTT | CASSLASRGELFF
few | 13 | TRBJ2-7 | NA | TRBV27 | TGTGCCAGCAGTTTCTTCTCTTCGGGAGAGCAGTACTTC | CASSFFSSGEQYF
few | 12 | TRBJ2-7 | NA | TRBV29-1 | TGCAGCGTTTCCGGGACCAGTCGTGAGCAGTACTTC | CSVSGTSREQYF
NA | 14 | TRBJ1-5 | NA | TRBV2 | TGTGCCAGCAGTGAACTTGTGGGGAATCAGCCCCAGCATTTT | CASSELVGNQPQHF
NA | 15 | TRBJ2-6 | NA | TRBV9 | TGTGCCAGCAGCGTGGGGCCGACGGGGGCCAACGTCCTGACTTTC | CASSVGPTGANVLTF
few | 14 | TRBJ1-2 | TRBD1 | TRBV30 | TGTGCCTGGAGCGGACAGGGGGCAATCTATGGCTACACCTTC | CAWSGQGAIYGYTF
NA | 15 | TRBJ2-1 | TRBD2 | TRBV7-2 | TGTGCCAGCAGCCCGGGACTAGCGGGATACAATGAGCAGTTCTTC | CASSPGLAGYNEQFF
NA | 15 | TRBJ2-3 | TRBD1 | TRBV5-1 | TGCGCCAGCAGCTTGGAGGGACAGGGCCCAGATACGCAGTATTTT | CASSLEGQGPDTQYF
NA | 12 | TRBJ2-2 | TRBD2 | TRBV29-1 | TGCAGCCTGGGGAGGGGACGGAGGGAGCTGTTTTTT | CSLGRGRRELFF
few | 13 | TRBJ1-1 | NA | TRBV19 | TGTGCCAGTAGACTCGGGTTCCACACTGAAGCTTTCTTT | CASRLGFHTEAFF
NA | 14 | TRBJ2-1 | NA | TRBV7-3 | TGTGCCAGCAGCCCAAGTGGGATTCACAATGAGCAGTTCTTC | CASSPSGIHNEQFF
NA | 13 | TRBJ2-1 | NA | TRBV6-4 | TGTGCCAGCAGTGCATTCCACTCGGGTGAGCAGTTCTTC | CASSAFHSGEQFF
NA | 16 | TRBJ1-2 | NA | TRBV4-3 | TGCGCCAGCAGCCAAGATTCGGCTGGGCCCTTGGTTGGCTACACCTTC | CASSQDSAGPLVGYTF
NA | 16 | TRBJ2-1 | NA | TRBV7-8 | TGTGCCAGCAGCCCTAGCGCCAGGTTAGGGGACAATGAGCAGTTCTTC | CASSPSARLGDNEQFF
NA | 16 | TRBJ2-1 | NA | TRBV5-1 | TGCGCCAGCAGCCCCTCCGGGACCACACTCTACAATGAGCAGTTCTTC | CASSPSGTTLYNEQFF
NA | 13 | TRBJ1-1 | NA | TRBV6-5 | TGTGCCAGCAGTATAGCGGTGAACACTGAAGCTTTCTTT | CASSIAVNTEAFF
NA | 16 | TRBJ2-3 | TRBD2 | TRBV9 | TGTGCCAGCAGCGTAGAACCGGGAGGCAGGACAGATACGCAGTATTTT | CASSVEPGGRTDTQYF
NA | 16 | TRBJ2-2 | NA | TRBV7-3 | TGTGCCAGCAGCCAGGTCGGGCGGATGAACACCGGGGAGCTGTTTTTT | CASSQVGRMNTGELFF
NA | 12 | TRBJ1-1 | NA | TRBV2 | TGTGCCAGCAGATCCTCGACCGTCACGGCTTTCTTT | CASRSSTVTAFF
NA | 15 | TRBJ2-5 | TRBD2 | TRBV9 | TGTGCCAGCAGCGACGGGACTAGCCCCTCAGAGACCCAGTACTTC | CASSDGTSPSETQYF
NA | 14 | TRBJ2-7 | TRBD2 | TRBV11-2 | TGTGCCAGCAGCCAGCTAGCGGGAGGGTACGAGCAGTACTTC | CASSQLAGGYEQYF
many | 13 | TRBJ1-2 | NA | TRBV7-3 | TGTGCCAGCAGCCAGACGGAGGGTACGGGCTACACCTTC | CASSQTEGTGYTF
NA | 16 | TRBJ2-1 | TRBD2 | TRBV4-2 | TGTGCCAGCAGCCAACCTGGGAGCGGGAGGGGGGGTGAGCAGTTCTTC | CASSQPGSGRGGEQFF
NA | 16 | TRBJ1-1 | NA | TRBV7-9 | TGTGCCAGCAGCTACGTCACCTCTGGAGTTGGGACTGAAGCTTTCTTT | CASSYVTSGVGTEAFF